The 21 T cell receptor beta chains in this list originate from one sample, sequenced in a study of blood T cell repertoires in COVID-19. Measured with immunoSEQ multiplex PCR; TCRdb has only the in-frame clones, and not every one. Here the sample spans about 370,000 clones, 90% being singletons. The sequenced sample consisted of peripheral blood. The receptor source for this set is a man younger than 30 with active or convalescent COVID-19.

This chain connects TRBV7-2 to TRBJ2-2; 8 bases line up with TRBD1. CDR3 length equals 15 residues. J lost 1 base, V lost 8 bases, and 6 bases had no gene match. Per the germline V gene, CDR1 is SGHTA and CDR2 is FQGNSA. DNA for the CDR3: TGTGCCAGCCGACTGGACAGGGTGAACACCGGGGAGCTGTTTTTT. Encoded protein: CASRLDRVNTGELFF.

V is TRBV6-5 and J is TRBJ1-5; 9 bases agree with TRBD1. Per the germline V gene, CDR1 is MNHEY and CDR2 is SVGAGI. J lost 7 bases, V lost 2 bases, and 0 bases had no gene match. The CDR3 spans 13 residues. CDR3 DNA sequence: TGTGCCAGCAGTTACGGACAGGGGCAGCCCCAGCATTTT. Protein product: CASSYGQGQPQHF.

The chain couples TRBV5-6 to TRBJ1-2, with D tentatively TRBD1 (5 bases). Trimming removed 7 bases from V and 4 bases from J, with 14 bases in between. The CDR3 covers 13 residues. Germline values: CDR1 SGHDT, CDR2 YYEEEE. The CDR3 protein is CASGPGRGYGYTF. In DNA, the CDR3 is TGTGCCAGCGGCCCAGGGAGGGGCTATGGCTACACCTTC.

The rearrangement uses TRBV10-1 and TRBJ1-2; TRBD1 agrees at 7 bases. V shed 8 bases and J 5 bases; nucleotides not matched to a gene: 11. The CDR3 sequence is 14 residues long. Germline values: CDR1 WNHNN, CDR2 SYGVQD (reference sequence). The CDR3 DNA reads as TGCGCCAGCCCACGGACAGGCCGCCGTTATGGCTACACCTTC. Residues: CASPRTGRRYGYTF.

The chain uses TRBV9 and TRBJ2-7; unclear D gene. The germline V gene has CDR1 SGDLS and CDR2 YYNGEE. The ends were cut back, 0 bases at V and 3 bases at J, with 10 bases in the middle. The CDR3 is 14 residues long. The CDR3 nucleotides are TGTGCCAGCAGCGTAGGGCAGGAAAGCTACGAGCAGTACTTC. It codes for CASSVGQESYEQYF.

The chain couples TRBV19 to TRBJ1-5; a weak D match, TRBD1 (5 bases). Germline V gives CDR1 LNHDA, CDR2 SQIVND (reference sequence). The CDR3 sequence is 15 residues long. Trimming removed 1 base from V and 4 bases from J, with 11 bases in between. CDR3 in DNA: TGTGCCAGTAGTATAGGTCGGGGGAGAAATCAGCCCCAGCATTTT. It is translated as CASSIGRGRNQPQHF.

In DNA form, the CDR3 reads TGTGCCAGTAGCCTTACTAGCGGGAGGGCCGTCGAGCAGTACTTC. It encodes CASSLTSGRAVEQYF. The chain links TRBV19 to TRBJ2-7; the match to TRBD2 covers 13 bases. Germline V gene sequence: CDR1 LNHDA, CDR2 SQIVND (reference sequence). V was clipped by 6 bases and J by 6 bases; unmatched bases: 8. The CDR3 consists of 15 residues.

The DNA of the CDR3 is TGCGCCAGCAGCCCCCTACCAGGGCAGTTGAACACTGAAGCTTTCTTT. Its protein product is CASSPLPGQLNTEAFF. This chain joins TRBV4-3 and TRBJ1-1; weak D call: TRBD1 (5 bases). V was shortened by 4 bases and J by 0 bases, with 15 bases between the two germline ends. This CDR3 is 16 amino acids long. Looked up from germline, CDR1 is LGHNA and CDR2 is YSLEER.

The J gene is TRBJ1-2, the V gene TRBV28; D is perhaps TRBD1 (5 bases). This CDR3 is 13 amino acids long. The ends were cut back, 4 bases at V and 0 bases at J, with 6 bases in the middle. From germline, CDR1 is MDHEN and CDR2 SYDVKM. The CDR3 sequence is CASSYRTNYGYTF. The CDR3 region has the DNA TGTGCCAGCAGTTACAGGACTAACTATGGCTACACCTTC.

The rearrangement joins TRBV7-2 to TRBJ2-7; 10 bases match TRBD2. The CDR3 length is 15 residues. V lost 6 bases to trimming and J lost 6 bases; unmatched junction nucleotides: 11. CDR1 is SGHTA and CDR2 is FQGNSA in the germline V gene. Written as DNA, the CDR3 is TGTGCCAGCAGGAGGAGGGTAGCGGGGGGTCGCGAGCAGTACTTC. Protein product: CASRRRVAGGREQYF. Full variable domain (missing parts from reference TRBV7-2 and TRBJ2-7): GAGVSQSPSNKVTEKGKDVELRCDPISGHTALYWYRQSLGQGLEFLIYFQGNSAPDKSGLPSDRFSAERTGGSVSTLTIQRTQQEDSAVYLCASRRRVAGGREQYFGPGTRLTVT.

The V call is TRBV7-8, the J call TRBJ1-3, with TRBD1 matching 8 bases. Germline V gives CDR1 SGHVS, CDR2 FQNEAQ. The CDR3 loop spans 19 amino acids. The ends lost 6 bases at V and 2 bases at J; junction bases unmatched: 18. DNA for the CDR3: TGTGCCAGCAGAGGCCGGGACAGGTTTGATGAGTGGCCTGGAAACACCATATATTTT. Its translation: CASRGRDRFDEWPGNTIYF.

J is TRBJ2-7 and V is TRBV5-1; TRBD1 agrees at 9 bases. CDR3 length: 15 amino acids. Unmatched junction bases numbered 9, after V lost 5 bases and J lost 3 bases. Germline loops: CDR1 SGHRS, CDR2 YFSETQ. Here the CDR3 reads CASRGGTGSDYEQYF. In DNA form, the CDR3 reads TGCGCCAGCAGAGGGGGGACAGGGTCGGACTACGAGCAGTACTTC.

The V and J genes are TRBV7-2 and TRBJ1-5; D is ambiguous. The V gene's germline CDR1 is SGHTA and CDR2 FQGNSA. The V and J ends lost 0 bases and 0 bases respectively, with 6 bases between them. There are 15 residues in the CDR3. The DNA of the CDR3 is TGTGCCAGCAGCTTAGCTGCGAATAGCAATCAGCCCCAGCATTTT. It is translated as CASSLAANSNQPQHF.

The table lists this clone with a count of one. V gene TRBV7-3 combines with J gene TRBJ2-3; 8 bases map to TRBD2. CDR3 length: 16 residues. Trimming at V came to 5 bases and at J to 3 bases, leaving 10 bases not matched to a gene. Germline CDR1 and CDR2: SGHTA and FQGTGA. In DNA, the CDR3 is TGTGCCAGCAGCCCCTGGGGAGCGGGGGAAACAGATACGCAGTATTTT. This codes for CASSPWGAGETDTQYF.

V usage is TRBV6-5 and J usage is TRBJ1-4; the D is unclear. Germline V gene sequence: CDR1 MNHEY, CDR2 SVGAGI. The CDR3 is 13 amino acids. V gave up 10 bases and J gave up 7 bases, with 16 bases separating them. The CDR3 DNA sequence: TGTGCCACGAAGCAGGTATTAGGTGAAAAACTGTTTTTT. The encoded protein is CATKQVLGEKLFF.

The V gene is TRBV5-1, the J gene TRBJ1-2, with D possibly being TRBD1 (6 bases). This CDR3 has 14 amino acids. Per germline, CDR1 SGHRS and CDR2 YFSETQ. V lost 0 bases and J 9 bases, leaving 15 bases between the germline ends. The CDR3, as DNA: TGCGCCAGCAGCTTGGATTCAGGGGCGATGCGCTACACCTTC. Translation: CASSLDSGAMRYTF.

This rearrangement joins TRBV5-8 to TRBJ1-5; 7 bases line up with TRBD1. This CDR3 is built from 15 residues. V lost 6 bases, J lost 5 bases, and 11 bases stayed unmatched. Germline CDR1 SGHTS, CDR2 YDEGEE. The DNA of the CDR3 is TGTGCCAGCACCCGGATGAGGGGGCTTGATCAGCCCCAGCATTTT. It yields the protein CASTRMRGLDQPQHF. Using reference TRBV5-8 and TRBJ1-5 for the parts outside the CDR3, the full variable domain is EAGVTQSPTHLIKTRGQQATLRCSPISGHTSVYWYQQALGLGLQFLLWYDEGEERNRGNFPPRFSGRQFPNYSSELNVNALELEDSALYLCASTRMRGLDQPQHFGDGTRLSIL.

This clone was observed at least ten times. This rearrangement joins TRBV7-8 to TRBJ2-7; maybe TRBD2 (7 bases). From germline, CDR1 is SGHVS and CDR2 FQNEAQ. The V end was cut by 1 base, the J end by 5 bases, with 15 bases between. The CDR3 extends over 15 amino acids. In DNA, the CDR3 is TGTGCCAGCAGCTTAGTGGCGGGGGCTCCGAACGAGCAGTACTTC. It codes for CASSLVAGAPNEQYF.

CDR3 sequence: CASSLALSVPGGNEQFF. CDR3 nucleotide sequence: TGTGCCAGCAGCTTGGCCCTATCAGTTCCCGGGGGGAATGAGCAGTTCTTC. The genes are TRBV5-5 and TRBJ2-1, with 7 bases fitting TRBD2. Trimming at V came to 0 bases and at J to 7 bases, leaving 13 bases not matched to a gene. This CDR3 comprises 17 residues. Germline V gives CDR1 SGHKS, CDR2 YYEKEE (reference sequence).

In this sample, this clone turned up once. In nucleotides, the CDR3 is TGTGCCAGCAGTGATACTAGCGGGAGTGACACCGGGGAGCTGTTTTTT. It codes for CASSDTSGSDTGELFF. The rearrangement links TRBV6-4 to TRBJ2-2; 11 bases align to TRBD2. V trimming: 3 bases; J trimming: 3 bases; junction bases outside the gene matches: 3. Germline V gene sequence: CDR1 MRHNA, CDR2 SNTAGT. This CDR3 has 16 amino acids.

DNA of the CDR3: TGTGCCAGCAAGCTAGCGGGGGGGAGCCCTCTGCAAGAGACCCAGTACTTC. Protein sequence: CASKLAGGSPLQETQYF. The rearrangement uses TRBV2 and TRBJ2-5; 12 bases fit TRBD2. Germline V lookup: CDR1 SNHLY, CDR2 FYNNEI. The CDR3 runs to 17 residues. V lost 7 bases to trimming and J lost 2 bases; unmatched junction nucleotides: 11.